The entry that follows covers one T cell receptor beta chain sequence. Its matching antigen is unknown. The record originates from a study of T cells and Merkel cell carcinoma outcomes. Whole-study findings and limits: Reportedly, T-cell repertoire with density predicts Merkel cell carcinoma outcomes.

J was trimmed by 7 bases and V by 3 bases; bases with no gene match: 6. Germline CDR1 reads LNHDA; CDR2 reads SQIVND (reference sequence). The CDR3 has 16 amino acids. Data came from immunoSEQ multiplex PCR; TCRdb stores just in-frame clones and leaves some out. The data hold about 1,700 clones, with 70% to 90% observed a single time. The origin of this receptor is a human donor with Merkel cell carcinoma. The chain uses TRBV19 and TRBJ2-1; 13 bases align to TRBD2. Specimen: tumor tissue from Merkel cell carcinoma. CDR3 region: CASSIGGLAGSNEQFF. DNA of the CDR3: TGTGCCAGTAGTATCGGGGGACTAGCGGGGTCTAATGAGCAGTTCTTC.